The 22 T cell receptor beta chains in this list originate from one sample, sequenced in a study of OX40 agonist ivuxolimab in advanced cancers. Data came from immunoSEQ multiplex PCR; TCRdb stores just in-frame clones and leaves some out. The sample has approximately 79,000 clones, roughly 90% seen once. Here the sequenced sample was CD4+ or CD8+ T cells sorted from blood, taken in a trial of the OX40 agonist ivuxolimab. These receptors were taken from an adult with an advanced solid tumor such as melanoma, head and neck, liver or kidney cancer.

This rearrangement joins TRBV5-4 to TRBJ2-1; the D call may be TRBD1 or TRBD2 (5 bases each). This CDR3 is built from 14 residues. Trimming cost V 4 bases and J 3 bases, with 11 bases left between them. CDR1 and CDR2 from the germline V gene are SGHNT and YYREEE (reference sequence). The CDR3 nucleotides read TGTGCCAGCAGCACGCAGGGAGACTACAATGAGCAGTTCTTC. Its translation: CASSTQGDYNEQFF.

The chain joins TRBV11-2 to TRBJ2-5; D might be TRBD1 (5 bases). CDR1 SGHAT and CDR2 FQNNGV come from the germline V gene. This CDR3 contains 17 residues. V was shortened by 2 bases and J by 3 bases, with 19 bases between the two germline ends. CDR3 amino acids: CASSLNPGIVGKETQYF. The CDR3 coding sequence is TGTGCCAGCAGCTTAAATCCAGGGATTGTAGGTAAAGAGACCCAGTACTTC.

V and J are TRBV2 and TRBJ2-7; TRBD1 matches at 8 bases. Germline CDR1 and CDR2: SNHLY and FYNNEI. This CDR3 is 13 amino acids long. J was trimmed by 5 bases and V by 3 bases; bases with no gene match: 3. CDR3 protein: CASSDQGANEQYF. In nucleotides, the CDR3 is TGTGCCAGCAGTGACCAGGGGGCGAACGAGCAGTACTTC.

This chain joins TRBV11-2 and TRBJ2-5, with 7 positions matching TRBD2. Per germline, CDR1 SGHAT and CDR2 FQNNGV. The CDR3 totals 15 residues. With V trimmed by 5 bases and J by 2 bases, 8 bases remained unmatched. CDR3: CASSARDYQQETQYF. The DNA for the CDR3 is TGTGCCAGCAGCGCTCGGGACTACCAGCAAGAGACCCAGTACTTC.

The chain carries TRBV10-3 and TRBJ2-7; 11 positions agree with TRBD1. The CDR3 sequence is 15 residues long. V lost 5 bases to trimming and J lost 3 bases; unmatched junction nucleotides: 6. Germline CDR1 and CDR2: ENHRY and SYGVKD. CDR3 in amino acids: CAISPAGTGGYEQYF. DNA of the CDR3: TGTGCCATCAGTCCTGCCGGGACAGGGGGCTACGAGCAGTACTTC.

The chain employs TRBV6-6 and TRBJ2-1; D is unclear. The CDR3 extends over 16 amino acids. V lost 3 bases to trimming and J lost 0 bases, with 12 bases between them. Germline CDR1 reads MNHNY; CDR2 reads SVGAGI (reference sequence). CDR3 in DNA: TGTGCCAGCAGTTATGGCGCCCAGAGCTCCTACAATGAGCAGTTCTTC. Translated, it gives CASSYGAQSSYNEQFF.

The genes are TRBV7-9 and TRBJ2-1; D call uncertain. CDR1 and CDR2 from the germline V gene are SEHNR and FQNEAQ (reference sequence). Trimming took off 5 bases at V and 6 bases at J, with 17 bases between the two ends. The CDR3 covers 15 residues. The CDR3 loop reads CASSPSANTLNEQFF. The CDR3 nucleotides read TGTGCCAGCAGCCCGTCGGCAAATACCCTCAATGAGCAGTTCTTC.

This clone was seen a few times. The same CDR3 can be traced to other DNA sequences in this sample. The genes are TRBV7-9 and TRBJ1-1; D unresolved. In germline, CDR1 is SEHNR, CDR2 FQNEAQ (reference sequence). CDR3 size: 11 residues. Trimming took off 5 bases at V and 4 bases at J, with 5 bases between the two ends. The CDR3 coding sequence is TGTGCCAGCAGCCTGGGCACTGAAGCTTTCTTT. Translating gives CASSLGTEAFF.

The gene calls are TRBV13 and TRBJ1-3; D ambiguous. The CDR3 is 14 residues long. Germline CDR1 PRHDT, CDR2 FYEKMQ (reference sequence). V was cut by 0 bases and J by 1 base, with 4 bases left in between. This CDR3 reads CASSLGNSGNTIYF. The CDR3 bases are TGTGCCAGCAGCTTAGGGAATTCTGGAAACACCATATATTTT.

CDR3 amino acids: CASSYGGLNTEAFF. The CDR3 DNA reads TGTGCCAGCAGTTACGGGGGCTTGAACACTGAAGCTTTCTTT. V and J are TRBV6-5 and TRBJ1-1; D is possibly TRBD1 (6 bases). The CDR3 contains 14 residues. Germline CDR1 and CDR2: MNHEY and SVGAGI. V was cut by 2 bases and J by 0 bases, with 7 bases left in between.

The chain couples TRBV10-2 to TRBJ2-3; 10 positions match TRBD2. This CDR3 spans 14 amino acids. Looked up from germline, CDR1 is WSHSY and CDR2 is SAAADI. V gave up 8 bases and J gave up 5 bases; unmatched junction bases: 7. In DNA form, the CDR3 reads TGCGCCAGCGTCTCTAGCGGGGGTCTAGATACGCAGTATTTT. It yields the protein CASVSSGGLDTQYF.

This clone was seen a single time. The chain recombines TRBV30 with TRBJ1-2; a possible D gene is TRBD1 (6 bases). Germline CDR1 GTSNPN, CDR2 SVGIG (reference sequence). With 0 bases removed from V and 6 bases from J, the gap between germline ends came to 17 bases. CDR3 length equals 15 residues. The CDR3 region is CAWSVLAGAGDGYTF. The CDR3 region has the DNA TGTGCCTGGAGTGTACTTGCGGGGGCGGGGGATGGCTACACCTTC.

This clone was detected only once. The chain uses TRBV4-2 and TRBJ1-5; D is undetermined. V lost 0 bases to trimming and J lost 0 bases, with 9 bases between them. Germline V gives CDR1 LGHNA, CDR2 YNFKEQ. The CDR3 has 16 amino acids. The CDR3 bases are TGTGCCAGCAGCCAAGAATCTTTCACTAGCAATCAGCCCCAGCATTTT. As protein: CASSQESFTSNQPQHF.

The gene calls are TRBV11-1 and TRBJ2-7; 8 bases are a match to TRBD2. In germline, CDR1 is SGHAT, CDR2 FQDESV (reference sequence). Germline trimming cut 5 bases from V and 6 bases from J; bases unmatched to any gene: 3. CDR3 length equals 12 residues. CDR3: CASSPGGGEQYF. CDR3 DNA sequence: TGTGCCAGCAGCCCCGGGGGGGGCGAGCAGTACTTC.

This rearrangement joins TRBV9 to TRBJ2-1; TRBD1 is a possible D gene (7 bases). Germline V gives CDR1 SGDLS, CDR2 YYNGEE. This CDR3 is 16 amino acids long. Between the trimmed V and J ends, which lost 3 bases and 5 bases, there was a span of 18 bases. CDR3 sequence reads: CASSGGTAERNNEQFF. The CDR3 DNA reads TGTGCCAGCAGCGGCGGGACAGCCGAACGAAACAATGAGCAGTTCTTC.

This chain joins TRBV13 and TRBJ2-3; no definite D call. CDR3 size: 16 residues. Trimming stripped 6 bases from V and 1 base from J, with 17 bases between. In germline, CDR1 is PRHDT, CDR2 FYEKMQ (reference sequence). CDR3 amino acids: CASSHPPDGGTDTQYF. The CDR3, as DNA: TGTGCCAGCAGTCATCCGCCCGACGGAGGCACAGATACGCAGTATTTT.

The chain recombines TRBV6-1 with TRBJ2-7; D might be TRBD1 (6 bases). The germline V gene has CDR1 MNHNS and CDR2 SASEGT. The V end was cut by 1 base, the J end by 2 bases, with 9 bases between. The CDR3 runs 14 residues. CDR3 sequence: CASSEDWTAYEQYF. The CDR3 DNA reads TGTGCCAGCAGTGAAGATTGGACAGCCTACGAGCAGTACTTC.

This clone was observed a few times. J is TRBJ1-2 and V is TRBV6-5, with 7 bases aligning to TRBD1. Germline V gene sequence: CDR1 MNHEY, CDR2 SVGAGI. The trim removed 0 bases at V and 6 bases at J, leaving 7 bases unmatched. The CDR3 has 15 residues. For the CDR3, the DNA is TGTGCCAGCAGTTACTCAAAGACAGGGCAGGATGGCTACACCTTC. Residues: CASSYSKTGQDGYTF.

This clone appeared once. The chain combines TRBV10-2 with TRBJ2-7; TRBD1 matches 11 bases. CDR3 size: 17 residues. CDR1 and CDR2 (germline): WSHSY, SAAADI. The V segment lost 3 bases and the J segment 6 bases; nucleotides outside the gene matches: 13. The CDR3 here is CASSDGIPGTGGLEQYF. In DNA form, the CDR3 reads TGCGCCAGCAGTGATGGGATTCCCGGGACAGGGGGACTCGAGCAGTACTTC.

This rearrangement joins TRBV6-1 to TRBJ1-2; TRBD1 is a possible D gene (6 bases). CDR3 length: 12 residues. Per germline, CDR1 MNHNS and CDR2 SASEGT. Trimming left V 10 bases short and J 3 bases short, with 12 bases between. The CDR3 DNA reads TGTGCCACCCCGAGGGGGGACTATGGCTACACCTTC. Translating gives CATPRGDYGYTF.

V usage is TRBV30 and J usage is TRBJ1-2; D might be TRBD1 (6 bases). Germline values: CDR1 GTSNPN, CDR2 SVGIG (reference sequence). V was clipped by 2 bases and J by 5 bases, with 18 bases between them. This CDR3 is 15 amino acids long. The CDR3 spells CAWSQGRGNLYGYTF. CDR3 nucleotide sequence: TGTGCCTGGAGTCAGGGCAGGGGAAATCTATATGGCTACACCTTC.

The J gene is TRBJ1-1, the V gene TRBV19; perhaps TRBD1 as D (5 bases). The germline V gene encodes CDR1 LNHDA and CDR2 SQIVND (reference sequence). V gave up 3 bases and J gave up 0 bases, with 8 bases separating them. This CDR3 comprises 14 residues. The chain's CDR3 is CASSIGTMNTEAFF. CDR3 bases: TGTGCCAGTAGTATCGGGACCATGAACACTGAAGCTTTCTTT.